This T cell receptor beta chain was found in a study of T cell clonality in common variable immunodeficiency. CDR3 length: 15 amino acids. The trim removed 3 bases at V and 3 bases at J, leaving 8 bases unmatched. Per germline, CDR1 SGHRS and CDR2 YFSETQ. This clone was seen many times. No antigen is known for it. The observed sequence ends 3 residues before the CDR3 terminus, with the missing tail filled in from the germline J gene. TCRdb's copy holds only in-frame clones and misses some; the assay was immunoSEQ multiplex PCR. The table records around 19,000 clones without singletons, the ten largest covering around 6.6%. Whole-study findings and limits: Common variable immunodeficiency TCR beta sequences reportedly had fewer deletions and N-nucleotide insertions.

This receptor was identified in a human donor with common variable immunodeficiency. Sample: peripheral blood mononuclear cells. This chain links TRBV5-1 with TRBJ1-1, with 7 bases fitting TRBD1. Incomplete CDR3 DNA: TGCGCCAGCAGCTATTCCCACGACAGGGACACTGAA. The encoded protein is CASSYSHDRDTE. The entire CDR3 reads CASSYSHDRDTEAFF.